This is a list of T cell receptor beta chains from one sample in a study of shared clonotypes between healthy human individuals. Sequenced by immunoSEQ multiplex PCR; TCRdb stores in-frame clones only, minus some. In the table there are around 2.1 million clones, under 97% of which are singletons. Sample: naive CD4+ T cells sorted from blood. These receptors were obtained from a man aged 18 to 30 in good health. CDR3s include the opening cysteine and the closing phenylalanine or tryptophan. D genes are given only for firm matches. Not every row has a clone size; where given, it reads once, few, many or a size class.

clone_size	v_call	d_call	j_call	cdr3_aa	cdr3_nt
-	TRBV18	TRBD1	TRBJ2-7	CASSPGQGDEQYF	TGTGCCAGCTCACCGGGACAGGGGGACGAGCAGTACTTC
-	TRBV5-1	-	TRBJ2-3	CASTQVQGLDTQYF	TGCGCCAGCACCCAGGTGCAGGGACTAGATACGCAGTATTTT
-	TRBV5-4	TRBD1	TRBJ1-1	CASSRQGRSTEAFF	TGTGCCAGCAGCCGACAGGGAAGGAGCACTGAAGCTTTCTTT
-	TRBV12-5	-	TRBJ1-3	CASGSPSSVGNTIYF	TGTGCTAGTGGTTCCCCCTCATCGGTAGGAAACACCATATATTTT
-	TRBV7-9	-	TRBJ1-6	CASSFKVDSPLHF	TGTGCCAGCAGCTTCAAGGTAGACTCACCCCTCCACTTT
-	TRBV30	-	TRBJ2-1	CAWTRSRSSYNEQFF	TGTGCCTGGACCCGTTCCAGGAGCTCCTACAATGAGCAGTTCTTC
-	TRBV7-8	TRBD1	TRBJ2-7	CASSLARDRSSYEQYF	TGTGCCAGCAGCTTAGCGCGGGACAGGAGCTCCTACGAGCAGTACTTC
-	TRBV5-4	TRBD2	TRBJ2-1	CASSFIAGGNNEQFF	TGTGCCAGCAGCTTCATAGCGGGGGGGAACAATGAGCAGTTCTTC
-	TRBV7-2	TRBD1	TRBJ2-4	CASSLEGAGLRKNIQYF	TGTGCCAGCAGCTTAGAGGGGGCTGGGTTAAGGAAAAACATTCAGTACTTC
few	TRBV6-5	-	TRBJ1-5	CASSYQGNQPQHF	TGTGCCAGCAGTTATCAGGGGAATCAGCCCCAGCATTTT
-	TRBV30	-	TRBJ1-1	CAWSGTATEAFF	TGTGCCTGGAGTGGTACGGCCACTGAAGCTTTCTTT
-	TRBV5-6	TRBD2	TRBJ2-5	CASSLPSGAQETQYF	TGTGCCAGCAGCTTGCCTAGCGGGGCCCAAGAGACCCAGTACTTC
-	TRBV7-2	TRBD1	TRBJ2-5	CASSYDRGRQETQYF	TGTGCCAGCAGCTACGACAGGGGGCGGCAAGAGACCCAGTACTTC
-	TRBV10-1	-	TRBJ2-5	CASSENRNSPQYF	TGCGCCAGCAGTGAGAATCGGAATTCACCCCAGTACTTC
-	TRBV7-2	TRBD2	TRBJ2-1	CASSSVSGLAGEQFF	TGTGCCAGCAGCTCAGTCTCGGGACTAGCGGGGGAGCAGTTCTTC
-	TRBV7-2	-	TRBJ1-1	CASSLAGGLVNTEAFF	TGTGCCAGCAGCTTAGCGGGGGGGCTGGTGAACACTGAAGCTTTCTTT
-	TRBV7-9	TRBD1	TRBJ1-1	CASSLVRAGGLDTEAFF	TGTGCCAGCAGCTTAGTTAGGGCAGGGGGACTGGACACTGAAGCTTTCTTT
-	TRBV5-1	-	TRBJ2-5	CASSRGQETQYF	TGCGCCAGCTCCCGGGGCCAAGAGACCCAGTACTTC
-	TRBV10-3	-	TRBJ1-2	CAASGTPVPTPYGYTF	TGTGCCGCCTCCGGGACGCCCGTCCCAACCCCCTATGGCTACACCTTC
-	TRBV30	-	TRBJ1-1	CAWSAASRVRTEAFF	TGTGCCTGGAGCGCAGCTTCCAGGGTACGGACTGAAGCTTTCTTT
-	TRBV7-9	-	TRBJ2-1	CASSLDSGEQFF	TGTGCCAGCAGCTTAGACTCGGGTGAGCAGTTCTTC
-	TRBV30	-	TRBJ1-2	CAGSGGARGYTF	TGTGCCGGGAGTGGGGGGGCGCGTGGCTACACCTTC
-	TRBV27	-	TRBJ1-4	CASSLDPGLARSTNEKLFF	TGTGCCAGCAGTTTAGACCCAGGGCTGGCAAGATCAACTAATGAAAAACTGTTTTTT
-	TRBV7-2	TRBD2	TRBJ2-2	CASSWGLAGTGELFF	TGTGCCAGCAGCTGGGGACTAGCGGGCACCGGGGAGCTGTTTTTT
once	TRBV4-3	-	TRBJ2-3	CASSQDNKRDRSSF	TGCGCCAGCAGCCAAGATAACAAGCGGGACAGGTCTTCATTT
-	TRBV5-6	-	TRBJ2-3	CASSTRFGSTDTQYF	TGTGCCAGCAGCACCCGTTTCGGAAGCACAGATACGCAGTATTTT
-	TRBV25-1	-	TRBJ2-5	CASSEQGGRQETQYF	TGTGCCAGCAGTGAGCAGGGGGGAAGGCAAGAGACCCAGTACTTC
-	TRBV2	-	TRBJ2-1	CASSGLFEQFF	TGTGCCAGCAGTGGACTATTTGAGCAGTTCTTC
-	TRBV19	-	TRBJ2-1	CASSLDNYNEQFF	TGTGCCAGTAGCCTGGACAACTACAATGAGCAGTTCTTC
once	TRBV5-6	-	TRBJ1-2	CASSFRSANYGYTF	TGTGCCAGCAGCTTCCGATCAGCTAACTATGGCTACACCTTC
-	TRBV25-1	TRBD1	TRBJ2-7	CASSAPGTGGLRQYF	TGTGCCAGCAGTGCACCCGGGACAGGGGGGTTAAGGCAGTACTTC
-	TRBV28	-	TRBJ1-2	CASSTGQFYGYTF	TGTGCCAGCAGCACTGGACAGTTCTATGGCTACACCTTC
-	TRBV5-1	-	TRBJ2-1	CASSQTQNTYNEQFF	TGCGCCAGCAGCCAAACGCAGAACACCTACAATGAGCAGTTCTTC
-	TRBV6-5	-	TRBJ2-7	CASSSLKGEQYF	TGTGCCAGCAGTTCCCTCAAAGGCGAGCAGTACTTC
-	TRBV30	-	TRBJ1-5	CAWAEGGSNQPQHF	TGTGCCTGGGCAGAGGGGGGAAGCAATCAGCCCCAGCATTTT
-	TRBV19	-	TRBJ2-1	CASSPAYNEQFF	TGTGCCAGTAGCCCAGCTTACAATGAGCAGTTCTTC
-	TRBV28	TRBD1	TRBJ1-1	CASRLQGVSTRNTEAFF	TGTGCCAGCAGACTACAGGGGGTCTCGACCCGGAACACTGAAGCTTTCTTT
-	TRBV2	TRBD1	TRBJ2-1	CASSEVGQAIGNEQFF	TGTGCCAGCAGTGAAGTTGGACAGGCCATTGGGAATGAGCAGTTCTTC
-	TRBV5-1	TRBD1	TRBJ1-4	CASSLETGGNEKLFF	TGCGCCAGCAGCTTGGAGACAGGGGGTAATGAAAAACTGTTTTTT
-	TRBV10-3	-	TRBJ2-3	CAISQGITDTQYF	TGTGCCATCAGCCAGGGAATCACAGATACGCAGTATTTT